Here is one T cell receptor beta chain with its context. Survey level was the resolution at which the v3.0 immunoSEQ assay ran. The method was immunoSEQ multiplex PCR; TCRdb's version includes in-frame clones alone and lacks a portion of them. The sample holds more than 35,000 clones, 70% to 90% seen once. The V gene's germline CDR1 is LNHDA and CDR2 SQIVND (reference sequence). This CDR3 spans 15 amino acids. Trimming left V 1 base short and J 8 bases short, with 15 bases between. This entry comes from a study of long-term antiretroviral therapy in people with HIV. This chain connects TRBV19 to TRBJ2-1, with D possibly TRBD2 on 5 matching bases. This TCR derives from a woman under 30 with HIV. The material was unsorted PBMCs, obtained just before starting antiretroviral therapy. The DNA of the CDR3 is TGTGCCAGTAGTATAGCTCTCCTTCCCGGGGATGAGCAGTTCTTC. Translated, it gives CASSIALLPGDEQFF.